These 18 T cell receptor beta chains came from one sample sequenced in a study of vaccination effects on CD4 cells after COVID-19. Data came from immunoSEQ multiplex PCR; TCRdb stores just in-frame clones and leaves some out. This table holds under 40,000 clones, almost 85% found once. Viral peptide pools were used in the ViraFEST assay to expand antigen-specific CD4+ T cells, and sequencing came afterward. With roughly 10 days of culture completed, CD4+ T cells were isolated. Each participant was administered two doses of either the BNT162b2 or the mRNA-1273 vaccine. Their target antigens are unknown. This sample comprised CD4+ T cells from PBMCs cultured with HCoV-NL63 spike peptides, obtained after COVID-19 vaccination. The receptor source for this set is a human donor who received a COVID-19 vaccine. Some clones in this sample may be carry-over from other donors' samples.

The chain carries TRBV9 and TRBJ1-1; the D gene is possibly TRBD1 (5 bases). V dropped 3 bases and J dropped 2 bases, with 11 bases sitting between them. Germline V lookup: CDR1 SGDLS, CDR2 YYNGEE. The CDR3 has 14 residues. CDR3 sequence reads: CASSGGLLNTEAFF. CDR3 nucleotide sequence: TGTGCCAGCAGCGGGGGGTTGCTTAACACTGAAGCTTTCTTT.

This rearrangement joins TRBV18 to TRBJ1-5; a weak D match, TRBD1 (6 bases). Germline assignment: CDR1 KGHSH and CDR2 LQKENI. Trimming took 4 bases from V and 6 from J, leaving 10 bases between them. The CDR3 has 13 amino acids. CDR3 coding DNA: TGTGCCAGCTCACTGGGGGCTAGTCAGCCCCAGCATTTT. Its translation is CASSLGASQPQHF.

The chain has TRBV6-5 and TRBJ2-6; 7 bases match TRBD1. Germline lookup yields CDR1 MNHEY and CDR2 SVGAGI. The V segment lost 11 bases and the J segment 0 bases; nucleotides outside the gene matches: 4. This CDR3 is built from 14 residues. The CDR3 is CAGQVSSGANVLTF. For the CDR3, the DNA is TGTGCCGGACAGGTGAGCTCTGGGGCCAACGTCCTGACTTTC.

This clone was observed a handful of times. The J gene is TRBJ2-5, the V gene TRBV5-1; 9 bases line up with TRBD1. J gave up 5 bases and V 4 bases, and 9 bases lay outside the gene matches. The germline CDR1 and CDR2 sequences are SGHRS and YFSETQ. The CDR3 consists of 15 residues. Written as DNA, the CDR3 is TGCGCCAGCAGCCCCACAGGGGGCAGCTGGGAGACCCAGTACTTC. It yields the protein CASSPTGGSWETQYF. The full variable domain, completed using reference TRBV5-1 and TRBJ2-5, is KAGVTQTPRYLIKTRGQQVTLSCSPISGHRSVSWYQQTPGQGLQFLFEYFSETQRNKGNFPGRFSGRQFSNSRSEMNVSTLELGDSALYLCASSPTGGSWETQYFGPGTRLLVL.

The CDR3 sequence is CASSLSSGSQETQYF. For the CDR3, the DNA is TGTGCCAGCAGCTTATCTAGCGGTTCACAAGAGACCCAGTACTTC. The rearrangement uses TRBV7-7 and TRBJ2-5; the match to TRBD2 covers 7 bases. V lost 2 bases to trimming and J lost 2 bases; unmatched junction nucleotides: 5. There are 15 residues in the CDR3. Germline V gene lookup returns CDR1 SSHAT and CDR2 FNYEAQ (reference sequence).

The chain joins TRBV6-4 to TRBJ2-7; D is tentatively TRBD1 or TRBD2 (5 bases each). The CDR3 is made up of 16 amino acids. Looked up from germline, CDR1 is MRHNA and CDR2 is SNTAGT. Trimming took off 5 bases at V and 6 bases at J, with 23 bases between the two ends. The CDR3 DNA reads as TGTGCCAGCAGTCTCATCACCAGGGACCCAGTCCTCGAGCAGTACGTC. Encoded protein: CASSLITRDPVLEQYV.

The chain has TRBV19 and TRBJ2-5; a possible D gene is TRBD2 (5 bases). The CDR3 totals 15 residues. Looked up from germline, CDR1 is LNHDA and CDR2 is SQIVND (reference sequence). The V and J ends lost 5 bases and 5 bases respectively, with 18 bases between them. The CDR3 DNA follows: TGTGCCAGTAGTTTCCGGACTCGTTCCTGGGAGACCCAGTACTTC. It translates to CASSFRTRSWETQYF.

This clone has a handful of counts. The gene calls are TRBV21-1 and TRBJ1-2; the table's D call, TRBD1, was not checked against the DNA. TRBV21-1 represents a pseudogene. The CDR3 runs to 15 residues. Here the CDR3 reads CASSKGTDYNYGYTF. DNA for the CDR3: TGTGCCAGCAGCAAGGGGACAGATTATAACTATGGCTACACCTTC.

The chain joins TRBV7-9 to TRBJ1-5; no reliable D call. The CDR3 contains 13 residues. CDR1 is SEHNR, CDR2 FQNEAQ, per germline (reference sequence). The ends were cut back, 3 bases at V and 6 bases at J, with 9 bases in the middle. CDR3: CASSFQAPQPQHF. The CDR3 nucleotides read TGTGCCAGCAGCTTCCAGGCGCCTCAGCCCCAGCATTTT.

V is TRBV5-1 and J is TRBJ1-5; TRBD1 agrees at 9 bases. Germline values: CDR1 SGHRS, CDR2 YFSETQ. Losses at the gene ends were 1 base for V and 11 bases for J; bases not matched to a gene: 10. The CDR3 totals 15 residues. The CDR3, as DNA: TGCGCCAGCAGCTTGACGGGACAGGGAGATTCATCCCAGCATTTT. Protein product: CASSLTGQGDSSQHF. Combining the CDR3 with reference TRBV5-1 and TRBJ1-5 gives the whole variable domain KAGVTQTPRYLIKTRGQQVTLSCSPISGHRSVSWYQQTPGQGLQFLFEYFSETQRNKGNFPGRFSGRQFSNSRSEMNVSTLELGDSALYLCASSLTGQGDSSQHFGDGTRLSIL.

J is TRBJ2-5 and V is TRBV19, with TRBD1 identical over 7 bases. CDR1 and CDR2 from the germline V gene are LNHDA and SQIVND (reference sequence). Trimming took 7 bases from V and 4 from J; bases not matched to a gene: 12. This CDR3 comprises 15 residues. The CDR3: CASTRGQNGGETQYF. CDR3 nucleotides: TGTGCCAGTACCCGGGGACAGAACGGAGGAGAGACCCAGTACTTC.

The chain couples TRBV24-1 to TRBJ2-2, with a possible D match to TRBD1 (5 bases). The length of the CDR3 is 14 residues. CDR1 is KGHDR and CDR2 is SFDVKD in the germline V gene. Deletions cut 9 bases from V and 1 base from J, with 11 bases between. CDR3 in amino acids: CATSKGLNTGELFF. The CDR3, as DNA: TGTGCCACCTCTAAGGGGCTGAACACCGGGGAGCTGTTTTTT.

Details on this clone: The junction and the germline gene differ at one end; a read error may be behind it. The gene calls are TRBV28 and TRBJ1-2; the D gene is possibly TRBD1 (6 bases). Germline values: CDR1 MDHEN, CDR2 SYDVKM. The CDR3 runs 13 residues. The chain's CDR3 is CASSSTGIRSLHF. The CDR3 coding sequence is TGTGCCAGCAGCTCTACAGGGATAAGGTCCCTCCACTTC.

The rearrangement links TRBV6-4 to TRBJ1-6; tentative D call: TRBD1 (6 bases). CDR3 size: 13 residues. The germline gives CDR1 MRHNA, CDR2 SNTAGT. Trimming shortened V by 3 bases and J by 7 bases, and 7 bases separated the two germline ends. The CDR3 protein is CASSETGNSPLHF. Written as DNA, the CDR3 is TGTGCCAGCAGTGAGACAGGAAATTCACCCCTCCACTTT.

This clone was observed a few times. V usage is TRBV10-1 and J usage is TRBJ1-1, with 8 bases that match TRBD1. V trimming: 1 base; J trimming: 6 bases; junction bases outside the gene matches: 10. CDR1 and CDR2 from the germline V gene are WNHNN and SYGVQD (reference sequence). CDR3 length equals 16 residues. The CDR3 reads CASSEYQGAGFAEAFF. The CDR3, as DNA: TGCGCCAGCAGTGAGTACCAGGGGGCTGGGTTCGCTGAAGCTTTCTTT.

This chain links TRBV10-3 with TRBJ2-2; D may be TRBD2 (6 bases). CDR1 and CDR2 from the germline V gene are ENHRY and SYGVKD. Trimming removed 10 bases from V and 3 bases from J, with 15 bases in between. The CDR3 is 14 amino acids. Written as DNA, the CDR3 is TGTGCCACCGACCCTGGGGGGTACACCGGGGAGCTGTTTTTT. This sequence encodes CATDPGGYTGELFF.

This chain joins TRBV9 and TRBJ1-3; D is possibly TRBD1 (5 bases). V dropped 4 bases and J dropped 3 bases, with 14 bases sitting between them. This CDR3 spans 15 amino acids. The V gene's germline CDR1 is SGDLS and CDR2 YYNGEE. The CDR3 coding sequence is TGTGCCAGCAGCCCTCTTAGGGGCTTTGGAAACACCATATATTTT. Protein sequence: CASSPLRGFGNTIYF.

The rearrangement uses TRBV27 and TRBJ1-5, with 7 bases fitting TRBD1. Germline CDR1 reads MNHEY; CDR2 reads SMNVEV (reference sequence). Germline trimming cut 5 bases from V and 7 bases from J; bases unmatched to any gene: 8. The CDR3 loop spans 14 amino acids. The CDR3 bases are TGTGCCAGCAGTCCCCGGACAGGTAGCCAGCCCCAGCATTTT. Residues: CASSPRTGSQPQHF.